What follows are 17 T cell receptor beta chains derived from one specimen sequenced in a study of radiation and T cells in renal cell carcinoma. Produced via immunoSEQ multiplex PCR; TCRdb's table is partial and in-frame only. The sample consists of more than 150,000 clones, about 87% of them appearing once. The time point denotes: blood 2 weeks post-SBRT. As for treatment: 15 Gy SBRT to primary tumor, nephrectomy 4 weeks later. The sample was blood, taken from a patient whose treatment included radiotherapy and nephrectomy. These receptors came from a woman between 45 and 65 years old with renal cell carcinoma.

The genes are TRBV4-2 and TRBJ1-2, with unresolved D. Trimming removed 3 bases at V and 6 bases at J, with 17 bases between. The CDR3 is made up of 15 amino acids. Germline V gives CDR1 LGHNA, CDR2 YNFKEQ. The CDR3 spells CASSHNAFGMDGYTF. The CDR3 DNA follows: TGTGCCAGCAGCCACAATGCTTTTGGAATGGATGGCTACACCTTC.

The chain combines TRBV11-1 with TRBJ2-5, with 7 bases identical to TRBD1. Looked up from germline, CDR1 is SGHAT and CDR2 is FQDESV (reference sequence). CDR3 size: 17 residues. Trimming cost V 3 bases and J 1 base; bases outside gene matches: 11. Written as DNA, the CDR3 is TGTGCCAGCAGCTTCTGGACAGGCACAGGCGTCCAAGAGACCCAGTACTTC. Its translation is CASSFWTGTGVQETQYF. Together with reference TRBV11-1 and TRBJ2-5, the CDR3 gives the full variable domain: EAEVAQSPRYKITEKSQAVAFWCDPISGHATLYWYRQILGQGPELLVQFQDESVVDDSQLPKDRFSAERLKGVDSTLKIQPAELGDSAMYLCASSFWTGTGVQETQYFGPGTRLLVL.

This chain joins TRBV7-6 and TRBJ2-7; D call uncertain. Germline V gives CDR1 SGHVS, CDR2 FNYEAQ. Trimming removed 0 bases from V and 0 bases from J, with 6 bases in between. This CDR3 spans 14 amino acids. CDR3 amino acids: CASSLAGSSYEQYF. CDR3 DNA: TGTGCCAGCAGCTTAGCGGGTAGCTCCTACGAGCAGTACTTC.

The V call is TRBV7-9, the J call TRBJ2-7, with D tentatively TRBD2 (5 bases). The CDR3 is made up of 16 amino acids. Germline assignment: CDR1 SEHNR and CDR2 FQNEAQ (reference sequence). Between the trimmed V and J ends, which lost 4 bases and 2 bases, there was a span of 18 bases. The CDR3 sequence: CASSSQSGLAPYEQYF. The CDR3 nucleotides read TGTGCCAGCAGCTCCCAGAGCGGCCTCGCCCCCTACGAGCAGTACTTC.

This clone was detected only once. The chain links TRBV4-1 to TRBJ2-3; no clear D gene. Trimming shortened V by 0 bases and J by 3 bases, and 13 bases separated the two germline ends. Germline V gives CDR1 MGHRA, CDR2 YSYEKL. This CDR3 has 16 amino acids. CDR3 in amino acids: CASSQDKTLTTDTQYF. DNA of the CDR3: TGCGCCAGCAGCCAAGATAAGACCTTAACTACAGATACGCAGTATTTT.

Written as DNA, the CDR3 is TGTGCCAGCAGCAGAGGTCAGACGGGTAGCTCTGGAAACACCATATATTTT. Translated: CASSRGQTGSSGNTIYF. The chain carries TRBV9 and TRBJ1-3; D ambiguous. Germline loops: CDR1 SGDLS, CDR2 YYNGEE. This CDR3 region has 17 residues. Trimming removed 4 bases at V and 0 bases at J, with 17 bases between.

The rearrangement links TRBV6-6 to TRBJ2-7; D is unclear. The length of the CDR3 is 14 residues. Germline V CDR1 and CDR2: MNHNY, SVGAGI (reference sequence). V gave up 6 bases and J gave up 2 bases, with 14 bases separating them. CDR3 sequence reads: CASRGGRSPYEQYF. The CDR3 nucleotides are TGTGCCAGCAGGGGCGGCAGGAGCCCCTACGAGCAGTACTTC.

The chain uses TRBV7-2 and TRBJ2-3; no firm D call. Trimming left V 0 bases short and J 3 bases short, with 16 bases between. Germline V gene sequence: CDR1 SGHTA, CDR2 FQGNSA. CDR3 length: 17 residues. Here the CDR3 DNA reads TGTGCCAGCAGCTTAGCGCGAGCGCAAAGCACGACAGATACGCAGTATTTT. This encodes CASSLARAQSTTDTQYF. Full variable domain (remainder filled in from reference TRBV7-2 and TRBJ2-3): GAGVSQSPSNKVTEKGKDVELRCDPISGHTALYWYRQSLGQGLEFLIYFQGNSAPDKSGLPSDRFSAERTGGSVSTLTIQRTQQEDSAVYLCASSLARAQSTTDTQYFGPGTRLTVL.

CDR3 loop: CASNRGQGSEQFF. CDR3 bases: TGTGCCAGCAATAGGGGACAAGGCTCTGAGCAGTTCTTC. This chain links TRBV6-4 with TRBJ2-1; D is perhaps TRBD1 (6 bases). Germline V gives CDR1 MRHNA, CDR2 SNTAGT. The CDR3 has 13 residues. V was shortened by 7 bases and J by 9 bases, with 16 bases between the two germline ends.

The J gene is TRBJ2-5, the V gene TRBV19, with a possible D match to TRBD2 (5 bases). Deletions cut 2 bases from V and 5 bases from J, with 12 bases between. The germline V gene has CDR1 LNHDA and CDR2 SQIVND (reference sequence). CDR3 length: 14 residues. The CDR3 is CASSINPTGETQYF. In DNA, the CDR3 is TGTGCCAGTAGTATAAACCCTACGGGGGAGACCCAGTACTTC.

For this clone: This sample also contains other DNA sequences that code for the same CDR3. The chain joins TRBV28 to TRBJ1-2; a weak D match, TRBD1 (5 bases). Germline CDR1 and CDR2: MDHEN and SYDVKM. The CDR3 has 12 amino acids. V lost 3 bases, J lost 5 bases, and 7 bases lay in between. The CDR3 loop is CASSFGGYGYTF. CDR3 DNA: TGTGCCAGCAGTTTTGGGGGTTATGGCTACACCTTC.

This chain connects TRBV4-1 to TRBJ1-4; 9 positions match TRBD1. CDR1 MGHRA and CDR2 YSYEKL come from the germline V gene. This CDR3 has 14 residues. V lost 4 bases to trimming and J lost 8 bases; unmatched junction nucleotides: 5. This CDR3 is CASSPGTGREKLFF. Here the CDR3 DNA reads TGCGCCAGCAGCCCGGGGACAGGGCGGGAAAAACTGTTTTTT.

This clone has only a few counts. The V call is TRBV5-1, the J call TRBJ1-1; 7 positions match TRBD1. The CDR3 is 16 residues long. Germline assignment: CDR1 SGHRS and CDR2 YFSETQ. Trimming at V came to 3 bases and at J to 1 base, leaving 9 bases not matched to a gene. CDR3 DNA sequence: TGCGCCAGCAGCTCGGGGACGACAGGGACGAACACTGAAGCTTTCTTT. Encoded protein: CASSSGTTGTNTEAFF. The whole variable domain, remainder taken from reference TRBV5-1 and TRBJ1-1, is KAGVTQTPRYLIKTRGQQVTLSCSPISGHRSVSWYQQTPGQGLQFLFEYFSETQRNKGNFPGRFSGRQFSNSRSEMNVSTLELGDSALYLCASSSGTTGTNTEAFFGQGTRLTVV.

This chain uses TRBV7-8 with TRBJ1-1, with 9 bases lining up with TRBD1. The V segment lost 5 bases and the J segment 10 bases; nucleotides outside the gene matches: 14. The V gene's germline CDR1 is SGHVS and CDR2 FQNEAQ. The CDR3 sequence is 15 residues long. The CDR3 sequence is CASSTGQGMRGTAFF. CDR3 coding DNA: TGTGCCAGCAGCACCGGACAGGGGATGAGGGGTACAGCTTTCTTT.

The CDR3 coding sequence is TGTGCCAGCAGCGTAGATCCAGGGGGCATTAATTCACCCCTCCACTTT. Its protein product is CASSVDPGGINSPLHF. The rearrangement links TRBV9 to TRBJ1-6, with 8 positions matching TRBD1. The CDR3 contains 16 residues. The trim removed 0 bases at V and 6 bases at J, leaving 5 bases unmatched. Germline CDR1 is SGDLS and CDR2 is YYNGEE.

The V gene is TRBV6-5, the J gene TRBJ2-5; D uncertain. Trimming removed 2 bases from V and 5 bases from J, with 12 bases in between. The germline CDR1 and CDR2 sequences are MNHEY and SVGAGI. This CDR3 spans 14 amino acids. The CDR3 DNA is TGTGCCAGCAGTTACGCCAGGATTCGGGAGACCCAGTACTTC. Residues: CASSYARIRETQYF.

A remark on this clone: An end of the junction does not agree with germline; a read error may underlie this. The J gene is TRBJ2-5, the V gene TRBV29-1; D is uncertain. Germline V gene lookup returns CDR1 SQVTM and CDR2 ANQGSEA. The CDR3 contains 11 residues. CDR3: CSVWTQEIQYF. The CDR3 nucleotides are TGCAGCGTTTGGACCCAAGAGATCCAGTACTTC. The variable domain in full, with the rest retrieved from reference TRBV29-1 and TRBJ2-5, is SAVISQKPSRDICQRGTSLTIQCQVDSQVTMMFWYRQQPGQSLTLIATANQGSEATYESGFVIDKFPISRPNLTFSTLTVSNMSPEDSSIYLCSVWTQEIQYFGPGTRLLVL.